This T cell receptor beta chain was found in a study of T cell responses to AZD1222 COVID-19 vaccine. Whole-study findings and limits: Spike as a whole was targeted by vaccine-associated CD4 TCRs, dominant at 160-218 and 743-854. Among those given AZD1222, only six were seropositive at baseline.

Pooled in the analysis were second doses at about 4 or about 12 weeks. Using immunoSEQ multiplex PCR, the repertoire was profiled, and TCRdb retains in-frame clones only, with some absent. The profile shows 150,000 to 200,000 clones, about nine tenths of them singletons. CDR3 length: 13 amino acids. Germline V lookup: CDR1 SGHDT, CDR2 YYEEEE. Trimming removed 5 bases from V and 1 base from J, with 8 bases in between. With respect to this clone: No antigen is known for it.

The rearrangement links TRBV5-6 to TRBJ2-3; the D is unclear. Specimen: peripheral blood, collected 28 days after the second AZD1222 dose. The TCR originated in an adult who received the AZD1222 COVID-19 vaccine. The CDR3 loop is CASRPTGTDTQYF. As DNA, the CDR3 is TGTGCCAGCAGACCAACAGGCACAGATACGCAGTATTTT.